This TCR beta chain is drawn from a study of blood T cell repertoires in COVID-19 (dated by TCRdb to the early 2020s). As for the study more broadly: The collaborator samples originated in the United States, Italy and Spain and spanned the acute and convalescent phases of COVID-19. Samples were obtained from the ongoing ImmuneRACE study (first 160 participants) and from over a thousand subjects provided by 6 global collaborators. Where HLA class I and class II types were available, the types were taken from metadata supplied by the sample provider, not from assay-based typing. The dataset comprised deeply sampled blood TCRbeta repertoires from subjects exposed to, actively infected with, or recovered from COVID-19. The material from the prospective study consisted of cDNA or gDNA derived from T cells, B-cell-depleted T cells, or PBMCs. A de-identified subject ID, COVID-19 status, age in years and sex were almost always included in the sample metadata. The repertoires were released in a freely available public database intended as a resource for research on the immune response to SARS-CoV-2.

What the authors observed across the whole study: The amount of clinical and demographic metadata varied by source and participant and was provided uncurated.

TCRbeta CDR3 regions were amplified from genomic DNA by means of the immunoSEQ Assay, a bias-controlled multiplex PCR. From the authors' description of their analysis: The number of nucleated cells in each sample was estimated from the amplification of reference gene primers within the assay. Sequence reads were collapsed and filtered to measure the absolute abundance of every unique TCRbeta CDR3 rearrangement. For each sample, productive Simpson clonality was calculated as the square root of Simpson's diversity index over productive rearrangements. TCRdb retrieved this table from immuneACCESS and kept in-frame rearrangements only. Not all clones are present; in checked studies, unresolved V genes account for under half, and no reason is known for the remainder. Clone size and the V and J calls come from that table; the DNA yielded D and trimming. The sample records 23,000 or so clones, 90% to 95% of which are singletons. Roughly 7.4% of the sample is in the top ten clones.

The collaborating institutions used their own protocols to collect whole blood in K2EDTA tubes. For TCRbeta analysis, collaborators shipped samples as frozen whole blood, isolated PBMCs, or DNA extracted from either of those sample types. Comment on this clone: Its antigen has not been determined. No qualities accompany the bases; no much larger clone lies one base away.

At the junction V is shortened by 3 bases and J by 0 bases; bases outside the gene matches: 6. CDR1 SGHNT and CDR2 YYREEE were looked up in the germline V gene (reference sequence). The CDR3 covers 16 residues, taking in both the cysteine and the phenylalanine. Only the CDR3 DNA stays, 48 bases, in frame from base 1. The receptor comes from a human donor in a cohort sampled during active COVID-19. Input material: peripheral blood. The chain is made from TRBV5-4 and TRBJ2-1, and 7 junctional nucleotides match TRBD2. The CDR3 protein: CASSSRGGSSYNEQFF. The DNA sequence follows: TGTGCCAGCAGCTCGCGTGGCGGGAGCTCCTACAATGAGCAGTTCTTC.